This TCR beta chain was captured in a study of blood T cells in healthy people across ages. Next came a second PCR, run for about 6 to 12 cycles, which used a sample-barcoded 5' primer along with a J-beta primer mix. TCRdb passed the 5' RACE reads through MiXCR, listing each CDR3 protein once. The table has roughly 1.5 million distinct CDR3 sequences, approximately 42% seen once. Germline values: CDR1 DFQATT, CDR2 SNEGSKA (reference sequence). The CDR3 loop spans 14 amino acids. Trimming at V came to 8 bases and at J to 8 bases, leaving 14 bases not matched to a gene. The chain combines TRBV20-1 with TRBJ2-1, with 8 bases lining up with TRBD1. The material sequenced was blood. This receptor was obtained from a woman aged 18-35 years in good health. The CDR3: CSPEGGTGLHEQFF. CDR3 bases: TGCAGTCCCGAAGGTGGGACAGGTCTACATGAGCAGTTCTTC.